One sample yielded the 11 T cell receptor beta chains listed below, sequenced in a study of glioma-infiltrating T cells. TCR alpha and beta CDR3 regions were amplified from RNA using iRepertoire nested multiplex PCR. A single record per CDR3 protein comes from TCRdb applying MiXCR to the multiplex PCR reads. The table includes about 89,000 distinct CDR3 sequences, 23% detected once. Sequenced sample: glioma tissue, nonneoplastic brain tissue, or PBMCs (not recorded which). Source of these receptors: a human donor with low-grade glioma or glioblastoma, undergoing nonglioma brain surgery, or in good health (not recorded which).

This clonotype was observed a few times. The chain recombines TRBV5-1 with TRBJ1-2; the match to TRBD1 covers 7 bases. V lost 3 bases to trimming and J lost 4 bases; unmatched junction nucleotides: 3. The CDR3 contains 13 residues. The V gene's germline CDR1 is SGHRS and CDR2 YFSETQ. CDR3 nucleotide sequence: TGCGCCAGCAGCTGGGGACAGAGCTATGGCTACACCTTC. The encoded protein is CASSWGQSYGYTF.

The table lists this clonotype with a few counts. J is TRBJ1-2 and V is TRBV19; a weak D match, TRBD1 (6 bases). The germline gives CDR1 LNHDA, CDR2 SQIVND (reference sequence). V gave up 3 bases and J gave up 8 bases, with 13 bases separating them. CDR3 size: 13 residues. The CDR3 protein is CASSIRGGDGYTF. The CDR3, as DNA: TGTGCCAGTAGTATTAGGGGGGGCGACGGCTACACCTTC.

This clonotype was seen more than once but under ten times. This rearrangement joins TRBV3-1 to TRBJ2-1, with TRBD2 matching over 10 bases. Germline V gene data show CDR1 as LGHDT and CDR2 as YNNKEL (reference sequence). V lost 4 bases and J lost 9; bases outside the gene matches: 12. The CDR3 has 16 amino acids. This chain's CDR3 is CASSPAGTSDKGEQFF. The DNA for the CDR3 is TGTGCCAGCAGCCCCGCCGGGACTAGCGATAAGGGTGAGCAGTTCTTC.

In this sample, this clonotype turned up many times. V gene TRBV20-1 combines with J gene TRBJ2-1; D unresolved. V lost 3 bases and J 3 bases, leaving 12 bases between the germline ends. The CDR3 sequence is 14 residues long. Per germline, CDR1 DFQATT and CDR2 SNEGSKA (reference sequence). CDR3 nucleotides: TGCAGTGCTAGTGCAGGCGGAGTCTACAATGAGCAGTTCTTC. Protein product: CSASAGGVYNEQFF.

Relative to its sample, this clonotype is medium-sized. In DNA, the CDR3 is TGTGCCAGCAACGAGCAGTACTTC. Translated, it gives CASNEQYF. The V and J genes are TRBV27 and TRBJ2-7; D remains unclear. Germline CDR1 and CDR2: MNHEY and SMNVEV (reference sequence). The CDR3 sequence is 8 residues long. V was trimmed by 7 bases and J by 5 bases, leaving 0 bases between them.

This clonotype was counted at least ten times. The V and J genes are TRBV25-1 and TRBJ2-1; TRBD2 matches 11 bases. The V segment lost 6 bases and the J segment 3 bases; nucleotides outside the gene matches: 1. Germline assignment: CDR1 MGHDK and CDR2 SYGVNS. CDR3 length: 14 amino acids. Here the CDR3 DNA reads TGTGCCAGCAGGACTAGCGGGAACTACAATGAGCAGTTCTTC. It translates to CASRTSGNYNEQFF. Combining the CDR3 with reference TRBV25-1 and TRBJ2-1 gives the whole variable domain EADIYQTPRYLVIGTGKKITLECSQTMGHDKMYWYQQDPGMELHLIHYSYGVNSTEKGDLSSESTVSRIRTEHFPLTLESARPSHTSQYLCASRTSGNYNEQFFGPGTRLTVL.

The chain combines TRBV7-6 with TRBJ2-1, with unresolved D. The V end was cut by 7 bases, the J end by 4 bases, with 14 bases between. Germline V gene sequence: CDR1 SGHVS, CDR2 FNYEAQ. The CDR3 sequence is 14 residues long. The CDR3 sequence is CASTLSWGYNEQFF. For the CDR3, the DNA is TGTGCCAGCACCCTAAGTTGGGGTTACAATGAGCAGTTCTTC. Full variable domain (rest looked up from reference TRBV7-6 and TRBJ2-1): GAGVSQSPRYKVTKRGQDVALRCDPISGHVSLYWYRQALGQGPEFLTYFNYEAQQDKSGLPNDRFSAERPEGSISTLTIQRTEQRDSAMYRCASTLSWGYNEQFFGPGTRLTVL.

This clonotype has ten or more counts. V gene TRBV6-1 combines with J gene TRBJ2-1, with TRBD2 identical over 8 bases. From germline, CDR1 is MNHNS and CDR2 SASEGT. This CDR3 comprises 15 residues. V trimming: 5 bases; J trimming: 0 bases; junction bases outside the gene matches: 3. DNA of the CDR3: TGTGCCAGCAGTTTGAGCGGGAGCTCCTACAATGAGCAGTTCTTC. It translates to CASSLSGSSYNEQFF.

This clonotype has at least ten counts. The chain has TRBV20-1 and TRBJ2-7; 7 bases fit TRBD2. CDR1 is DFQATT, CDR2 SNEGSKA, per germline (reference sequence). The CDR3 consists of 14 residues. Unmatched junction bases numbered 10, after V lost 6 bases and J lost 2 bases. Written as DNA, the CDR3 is TGCAGTGCCACAAGCGGGACCAATCCCTACGAGCAGTACTTC. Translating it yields CSATSGTNPYEQYF.

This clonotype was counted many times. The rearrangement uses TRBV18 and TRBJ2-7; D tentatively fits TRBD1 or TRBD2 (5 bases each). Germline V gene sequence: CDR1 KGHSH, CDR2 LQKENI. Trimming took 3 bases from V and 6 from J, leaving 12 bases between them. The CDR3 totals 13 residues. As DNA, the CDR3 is TGTGCCAGCTCACCGGGACCGTTGGTCGAGCAGTACTTC. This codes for CASSPGPLVEQYF.

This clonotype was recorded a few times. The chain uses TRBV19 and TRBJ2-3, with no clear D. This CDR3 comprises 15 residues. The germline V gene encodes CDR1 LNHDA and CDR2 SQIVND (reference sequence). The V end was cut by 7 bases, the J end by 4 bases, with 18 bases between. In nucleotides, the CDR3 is TGTGCCAGTACATCGGAAGCTTACCGGTCAGATACGCAGTATTTT. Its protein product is CASTSEAYRSDTQYF.